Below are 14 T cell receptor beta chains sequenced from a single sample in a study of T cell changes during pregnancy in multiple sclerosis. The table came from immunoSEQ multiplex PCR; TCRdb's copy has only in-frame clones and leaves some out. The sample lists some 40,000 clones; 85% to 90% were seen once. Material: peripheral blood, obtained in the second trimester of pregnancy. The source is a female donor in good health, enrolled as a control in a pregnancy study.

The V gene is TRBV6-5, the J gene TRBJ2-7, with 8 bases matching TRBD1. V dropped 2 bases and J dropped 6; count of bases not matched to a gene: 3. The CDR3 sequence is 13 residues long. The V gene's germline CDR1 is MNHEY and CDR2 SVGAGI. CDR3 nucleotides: TGTGCCAGCAGTTACCCTGGGACAGGCGAGCAGTACTTC. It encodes CASSYPGTGEQYF.

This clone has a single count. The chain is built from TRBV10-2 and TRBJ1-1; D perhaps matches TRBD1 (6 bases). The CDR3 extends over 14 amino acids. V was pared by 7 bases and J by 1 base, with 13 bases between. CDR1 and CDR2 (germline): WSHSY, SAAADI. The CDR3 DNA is TGCGCCAGCATGTCGGCCAGGGGGAACACTGAAGCTTTCTTT. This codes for CASMSARGNTEAFF.

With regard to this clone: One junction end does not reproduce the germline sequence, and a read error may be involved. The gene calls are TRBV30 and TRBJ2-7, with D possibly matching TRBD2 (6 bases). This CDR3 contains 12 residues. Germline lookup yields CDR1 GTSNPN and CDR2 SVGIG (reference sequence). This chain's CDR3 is CAGSLASYEQYF. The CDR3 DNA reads TGTGCCGGGAGTCTAGCGTCCTACGAGCAGTACTTC.

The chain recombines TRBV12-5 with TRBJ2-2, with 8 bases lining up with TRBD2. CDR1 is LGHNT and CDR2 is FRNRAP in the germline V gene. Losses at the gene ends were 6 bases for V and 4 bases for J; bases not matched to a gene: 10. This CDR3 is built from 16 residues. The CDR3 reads CASGPGNGGVTGELFF. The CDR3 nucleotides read TGTGCTAGTGGCCCCGGGAACGGGGGGGTCACCGGGGAGCTGTTTTTT.

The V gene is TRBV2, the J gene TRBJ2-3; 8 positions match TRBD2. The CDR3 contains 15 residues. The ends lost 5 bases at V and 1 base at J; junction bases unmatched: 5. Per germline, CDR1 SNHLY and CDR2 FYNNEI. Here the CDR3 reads CASSRTSSRTDTQYF. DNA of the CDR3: TGTGCCAGCAGTAGGACTAGCAGCCGCACAGATACGCAGTATTTT.

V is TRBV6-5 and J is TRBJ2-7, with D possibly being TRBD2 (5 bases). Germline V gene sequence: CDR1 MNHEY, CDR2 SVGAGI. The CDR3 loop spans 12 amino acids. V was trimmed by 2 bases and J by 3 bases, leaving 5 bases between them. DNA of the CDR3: TGTGCCAGCAGTTACGAGGGCTACGAGCAGTACTTC. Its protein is CASSYEGYEQYF.

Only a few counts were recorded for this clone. This CDR3 is CASSVSQAGSAEQYF. The CDR3 DNA is TGTGCCAGCAGTGTTTCACAGGCCGGCTCCGCCGAGCAGTACTTC. The chain couples TRBV6-1 to TRBJ2-7, with D perhaps matching TRBD1 (5 bases). CDR1 is MNHNS, CDR2 SASEGT, per germline. Trimming removed 4 bases from V and 6 bases from J, with 19 bases in between. This CDR3 spans 15 amino acids.

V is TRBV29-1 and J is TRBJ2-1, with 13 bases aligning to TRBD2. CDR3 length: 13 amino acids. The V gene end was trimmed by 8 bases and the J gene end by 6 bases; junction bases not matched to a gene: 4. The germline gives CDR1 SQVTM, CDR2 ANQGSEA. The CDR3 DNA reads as TGCAGCTCGGGACTAGCGGGACTCAATGAGCAGTTCTTC. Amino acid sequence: CSSGLAGLNEQFF.

CDR3 sequence: CASSQDLGQGGTEAFF. In nucleotides, the CDR3 is TGTGCCAGCAGCCAAGATCTGGGACAGGGCGGCACTGAAGCTTTCTTT. V and J are TRBV4-2 and TRBJ1-1; 9 positions match TRBD1. Looked up from germline, CDR1 is LGHNA and CDR2 is YNFKEQ. V dropped 0 bases and J dropped 4; count of bases not matched to a gene: 6. The CDR3 has 16 residues.

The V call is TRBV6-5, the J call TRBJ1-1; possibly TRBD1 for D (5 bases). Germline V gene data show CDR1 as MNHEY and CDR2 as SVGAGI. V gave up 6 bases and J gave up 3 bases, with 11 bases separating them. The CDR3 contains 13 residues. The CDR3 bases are TGTGCCAGCAGATTAATACAGGACACTGAAGCTTTCTTT. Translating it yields CASRLIQDTEAFF.

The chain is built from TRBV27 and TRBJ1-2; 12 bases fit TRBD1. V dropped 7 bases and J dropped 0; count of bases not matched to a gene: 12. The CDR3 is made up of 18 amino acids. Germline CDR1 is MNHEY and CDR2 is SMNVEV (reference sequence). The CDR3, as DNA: TGTGCCAGCACTTCTAAGGTGGGACAGGGGGCCTCTAACTATGGCTACACCTTC. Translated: CASTSKVGQGASNYGYTF.

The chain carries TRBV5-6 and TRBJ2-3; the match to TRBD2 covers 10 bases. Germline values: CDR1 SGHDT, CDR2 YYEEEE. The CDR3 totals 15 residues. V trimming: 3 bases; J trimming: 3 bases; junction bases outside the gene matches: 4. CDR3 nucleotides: TGTGCCAGCAGCTGGAGGACTAGCGGAACAGATACGCAGTATTTT. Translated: CASSWRTSGTDTQYF.

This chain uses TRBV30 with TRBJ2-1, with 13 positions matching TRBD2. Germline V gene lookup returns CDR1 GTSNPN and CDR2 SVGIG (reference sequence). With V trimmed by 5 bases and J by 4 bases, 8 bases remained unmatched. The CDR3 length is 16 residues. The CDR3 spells CAWVGLAGPFYNEQFF. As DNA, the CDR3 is TGTGCCTGGGTGGGACTAGCGGGGCCCTTTTACAATGAGCAGTTCTTC.

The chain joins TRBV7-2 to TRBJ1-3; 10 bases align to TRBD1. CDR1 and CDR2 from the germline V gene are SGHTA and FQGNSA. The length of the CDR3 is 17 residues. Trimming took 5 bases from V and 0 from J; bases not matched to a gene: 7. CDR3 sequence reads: CASSTRQGALSGNTIYF. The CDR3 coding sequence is TGTGCCAGCAGCACTAGACAGGGGGCCCTCTCTGGAAACACCATATATTTT.